One and the same sample provided the 26 T cell receptor beta chains below, sequenced in a study of blood T cell repertoires in COVID-19. Only in-frame clones appear in the TCRdb table, and some are missing; sequencing was by immunoSEQ multiplex PCR. The sample carries under 80,000 clones, around 88% recorded once. The sample was peripheral blood. The receptors shown here come from a human donor in a cohort sampled during active COVID-19.

The chain carries TRBV5-1 and TRBJ2-1, with D possibly TRBD2 on 6 matching bases. Germline loops: CDR1 SGHRS, CDR2 YFSETQ. With 3 bases removed from V and 4 bases from J, the gap between germline ends came to 17 bases. The CDR3 spans 16 residues. The CDR3 spells CASSYKQGGGYNEQFF. The CDR3 DNA reads as TGCGCCAGCAGCTACAAGCAGGGAGGAGGGTACAATGAGCAGTTCTTC. Together with reference TRBV5-1 and TRBJ2-1, the CDR3 gives the full variable domain: KAGVTQTPRYLIKTRGQQVTLSCSPISGHRSVSWYQQTPGQGLQFLFEYFSETQRNKGNFPGRFSGRQFSNSRSEMNVSTLELGDSALYLCASSYKQGGGYNEQFFGPGTRLTVL.

V is TRBV12-3 or TRBV12-4 and J is TRBJ2-7; TRBD2 might be the D (5 bases). This CDR3 contains 13 residues. V shed 3 bases and J shed 3 bases, with 9 bases lying between them. The CDR3 loop reads CASSFGESYEQYF. For the CDR3, the DNA is TGTGCCAGCAGTTTCGGGGAGAGCTACGAGCAGTACTTC.

As DNA, the CDR3 is TGTGCCAGCTCACCAGCCGCTAGCGGGAGAATGGAGCAGTTCTTC. It is translated as CASSPAASGRMEQFF. The chain joins TRBV18 to TRBJ2-1; TRBD2 matches 10 bases. There are 15 residues in the CDR3. J was trimmed by 10 bases and V by 2 bases; bases with no gene match: 8. Looked up from germline, CDR1 is KGHSH and CDR2 is LQKENI.

The chain links TRBV19 to TRBJ2-6, with 9 bases that match TRBD1. Germline V gene sequence: CDR1 LNHDA, CDR2 SQIVND (reference sequence). V lost 4 bases and J lost 1; bases outside the gene matches: 5. The CDR3 has 17 residues. The CDR3 sequence: CASSKPGQGSGANVLTF. The CDR3 bases are TGTGCCAGTAGTAAGCCGGGACAGGGATCTGGGGCCAACGTCCTGACTTTC.

The V gene is TRBV5-6, the J gene TRBJ1-5, with TRBD1 identical over 7 bases. V was pared by 4 bases and J by 4 bases, with 2 bases of the junction left unmatched. The CDR3 consists of 13 residues. The germline CDR1 and CDR2 sequences are SGHDT and YYEEEE. The CDR3 coding sequence is TGTGCCAGCAGCCTGGGACAGAATCAGCCCCAGCATTTT. Its protein product is CASSLGQNQPQHF.

The gene calls are TRBV2 and TRBJ2-5; TRBD2 aligns across 7 bases. The CDR3 has 14 residues. In germline, CDR1 is SNHLY, CDR2 FYNNEI. After removal of 8 bases from V and 5 bases from J, the junction contained 11 bases not matched to a gene. In DNA form, the CDR3 reads TGTGCCAGCGCCACGGGCGGGAGAGGGGAGACCCAGTACTTC. This sequence encodes CASATGGRGETQYF.

The V and J genes are TRBV9 and TRBJ2-7, with a tentative D call TRBD2 (5 bases). The CDR3 has 15 residues. V was shortened by 0 bases and J by 6 bases, with 16 bases between the two germline ends. Germline CDR1 SGDLS, CDR2 YYNGEE. The CDR3 protein is CASSVGLSTSSEQYF. In nucleotides, the CDR3 is TGTGCCAGCAGCGTAGGACTATCGACTTCCAGCGAGCAGTACTTC.

The rearrangement joins TRBV6-5 to TRBJ2-1; D perhaps matches TRBD1 (5 bases). The CDR3 runs 12 residues. Per germline, CDR1 MNHEY and CDR2 SVGAGI. Between the trimmed V and J ends, which lost 6 bases and 4 bases, there was a span of 7 bases. CDR3 DNA sequence: TGTGCCAGCAGGGCAGGGTACAATGAGCAGTTCTTC. This gives the protein CASRAGYNEQFF.

The V and J genes are TRBV6-1 and TRBJ2-7; no clear D gene. The CDR3 is made up of 16 amino acids. From germline, CDR1 is MNHNS and CDR2 SASEGT. With 1 base removed from V and 0 bases from J, the gap between germline ends came to 13 bases. The CDR3 loop is CASSEVTARFSYEQYF. DNA of the CDR3: TGTGCCAGCAGTGAAGTAACGGCCAGGTTCTCCTACGAGCAGTACTTC.

This chain joins TRBV18 and TRBJ1-5, with D uncertain. This CDR3 contains 14 residues. Germline CDR1 KGHSH, CDR2 LQKENI. Trimming shortened V by 3 bases and J by 2 bases, and 8 bases separated the two germline ends. The CDR3 here is CASSPLRGNQPQHF. The CDR3 bases are TGTGCCAGCTCACCTCTGCGGGGCAATCAGCCCCAGCATTTT.

This clone was seen only once. The V and J genes are TRBV5-1 and TRBJ2-7; possibly TRBD2 for D (5 bases). CDR1 SGHRS and CDR2 YFSETQ come from the germline V gene. V dropped 0 bases and J dropped 0 bases, with 10 bases sitting between them. This CDR3 is built from 15 residues. The CDR3 nucleotides read TGCGCCAGCAGCTTGGTAGCGACGAGCTCCTACGAGCAGTACTTC. As protein: CASSLVATSSYEQYF.

This chain uses TRBV9 with TRBJ1-2; the D gene is possibly TRBD1 (5 bases). V lost 3 bases and J 0 bases, leaving 15 bases between the germline ends. Germline V gene sequence: CDR1 SGDLS, CDR2 YYNGEE. This CDR3 is built from 16 residues. Written as DNA, the CDR3 is TGTGCCAGCAGCGCCAGACAGAATTTTTCTAACTATGGCTACACCTTC. Its translation is CASSARQNFSNYGYTF.

In this sample, this clone turned up once. The rearrangement joins TRBV2 to TRBJ2-2; possibly TRBD1 for D (8 bases). The CDR3 has 13 amino acids. CDR1 and CDR2 (germline): SNHLY, FYNNEI. V was shortened by 11 bases and J by 7 bases, with 17 bases between the two germline ends. CDR3 bases: TGTGCCGGTCAACAGGGGGAGGGCGGGGAGCTGTTTTTT. It encodes CAGQQGEGGELFF.

This chain links TRBV6-5 with TRBJ1-6; tentatively, D is TRBD1 (6 bases). Germline V gene lookup returns CDR1 MNHEY and CDR2 SVGAGI. This CDR3 comprises 13 residues. V was cut by 8 bases and J by 10 bases, with 15 bases left in between. Here the CDR3 reads CASQGLWDSPLHF. CDR3 DNA sequence: TGTGCCAGCCAGGGGCTTTGGGACTCACCCCTCCACTTT.

The chain employs TRBV7-9 and TRBJ2-3, with 7 bases aligning to TRBD1. The CDR3 has 14 amino acids. The germline CDR1 and CDR2 sequences are SEHNR and FQNEAQ (reference sequence). The V segment lost 8 bases and the J segment 4 bases; nucleotides outside the gene matches: 9. CDR3 protein: CASGDTDRADTQYF. CDR3 DNA: TGTGCCAGCGGAGATACCGACAGGGCAGATACGCAGTATTTT.

This clone turned up a few times. The chain has TRBV6-5 and TRBJ1-6; no definite D call. V was trimmed by 6 bases and J by 7 bases, leaving 10 bases between them. The CDR3 has 13 amino acids. Looked up from germline, CDR1 is MNHEY and CDR2 is SVGAGI. The CDR3 nucleotides are TGTGCCAGCAGACGGTCCGGGAATTCACCCCTCCACTTT. Protein: CASRRSGNSPLHF.

This clone was seen just once. The chain joins TRBV11-2 to TRBJ2-7, with 15 positions matching TRBD2. CDR1 is SGHAT, CDR2 FQNNGV, per germline. There are 19 residues in the CDR3. V shed 5 bases and J 3 bases; nucleotides not matched to a gene: 14. The CDR3 sequence is CASSLHPGTSGRLDYEQYF. CDR3 nucleotide sequence: TGTGCCAGCAGCCTCCATCCCGGGACTAGCGGGAGGTTAGACTACGAGCAGTACTTC.

The rearrangement joins TRBV27 to TRBJ1-2, with 8 nucleotides matching TRBD1. Trimming at V came to 10 bases and at J to 8 bases, leaving 12 bases not matched to a gene. CDR1 MNHEY and CDR2 SMNVEV come from the germline V gene (reference sequence). The CDR3 is 13 amino acids. The CDR3 coding sequence is TGTGCCACGACCGCCGGACAGGGAGGAGGCTACACCTTC. It is translated as CATTAGQGGGYTF.

This clone was recorded once. This chain joins TRBV7-3 and TRBJ2-2, with 16 positions matching TRBD2. Germline V gene sequence: CDR1 SGHTA, CDR2 FQGTGA. The CDR3 spans 19 residues. Trimming took 5 bases from V and 1 from J; bases not matched to a gene: 7. The CDR3 reads CASSLGLAGGPQNTGELFF. For the CDR3, the DNA is TGTGCCAGCAGCCTGGGACTAGCGGGAGGGCCCCAGAACACCGGGGAGCTGTTTTTT.

This chain connects TRBV18 to TRBJ1-1, with TRBD1 matching over 8 bases. CDR3 length: 14 residues. CDR1 is KGHSH and CDR2 is LQKENI in the germline V gene. V trimming: 4 bases; J trimming: 3 bases; junction bases outside the gene matches: 4. The CDR3 loop reads CASSHRGLDTEAFF. The CDR3 nucleotides read TGTGCCAGCTCACACAGGGGGTTAGACACTGAAGCTTTCTTT.

Only one count was recorded for this clone. The chain combines TRBV6-5 with TRBJ2-2; possibly TRBD2 for D (6 bases). CDR3 length equals 15 residues. Germline CDR1 and CDR2: MNHEY and SVGAGI. The V and J ends lost 5 bases and 7 bases respectively, with 17 bases between them. This CDR3 is CASSTGTWVNGELFF. The CDR3 nucleotides are TGTGCCAGCAGTACCGGGACTTGGGTGAACGGGGAGCTGTTTTTT.

This chain uses TRBV7-3 with TRBJ1-6; TRBD1 matches 8 bases. CDR3 length equals 15 residues. J was trimmed by 8 bases and V by 4 bases; bases with no gene match: 7. Germline CDR1 is SGHTA and CDR2 is FQGTGA. The CDR3 protein is CASSSRTGKDSPLHF. The CDR3 region has the DNA TGTGCCAGCAGCTCCCGGACAGGGAAGGATTCACCCCTCCACTTT. Complete variable domain (other parts from reference TRBV7-3 and TRBJ1-6): GAGVSQTPSNKVTEKGKYVELRCDPISGHTALYWYRQSLGQGPEFLIYFQGTGAADDSGLPNDRFFAVRPEGSVSTLKIQRTERGDSAVYLCASSSRTGKDSPLHFGNGTRLTVT.

The rearrangement uses TRBV5-1 and TRBJ2-7; possible D gene TRBD2, 6 bases. Looked up from germline, CDR1 is SGHRS and CDR2 is YFSETQ. The CDR3 is 14 residues long. Trimming took off 5 bases at V and 2 bases at J, with 14 bases between the two ends. The CDR3 DNA reads as TGCGCCAGCAGGGGTGGAGGGGTTGCCTACGAGCAGTACTTC. It yields the protein CASRGGGVAYEQYF.

CDR3 nucleotides: TGTGCCAGCAGCCCCTCCCTCGGGGGGGACAATGAGCAGTTCTTC. Amino acid sequence: CASSPSLGGDNEQFF. The chain uses TRBV11-3 and TRBJ2-1, with 8 bases fitting TRBD2. This CDR3 spans 15 amino acids. CDR1 SGHNT and CDR2 YENEEA come from the germline V gene. Trimming at V came to 5 bases and at J to 5 bases, leaving 8 bases not matched to a gene.

V and J are TRBV18 and TRBJ2-1; D unresolved. The CDR3 spans 13 residues. Trimming pared 0 bases from V and 8 bases from J, leaving 8 bases between. Germline CDR1 is KGHSH and CDR2 is LQKENI. CDR3 protein: CASSPPTRDEQFF. The CDR3 DNA sequence: TGTGCCAGCTCACCACCGACCCGGGATGAGCAGTTCTTC. Full variable domain (outside the CDR3, taken from reference TRBV18 and TRBJ2-1): NAGVMQNPRHLVRRRGQEARLRCSPMKGHSHVYWYRQLPEEGLKFMVYLQKENIIDESGMPKERFSAEFPKEGPSILRIQQVVRGDSAAYFCASSPPTRDEQFFGPGTRLTVL.

V gene TRBV5-1 combines with J gene TRBJ2-2, with D possibly TRBD1 on 5 matching bases. The CDR3 is 16 residues long. Germline V gene data show CDR1 as SGHRS and CDR2 as YFSETQ. V lost 0 bases to trimming and J lost 1 base, with 10 bases between them. CDR3 residues: CASSLVSGMNTGELFF. The CDR3 DNA sequence: TGCGCCAGCAGCTTGGTTTCAGGGATGAACACCGGGGAGCTGTTTTTT.